Included here is one T cell receptor beta chain sequence, with context. Trimming took 6 bases from V and 6 from J, leaving 21 bases between them. Germline lookup yields CDR1 DFQATT and CDR2 SNEGSKA (reference sequence). The CDR3 consists of 14 residues. The sample originates from a study of response to subunit inactivated influenza vaccine. TCRdb re-called the RT-PCR reads through MiXCR, storing one row per CDR3 protein. The sample shows roughly 500,000 distinct CDR3 sequences, approximately 24% of them seen only once. Source: CD4+ T cells sorted from PBMCs, taken 4 to 6 days after vaccination. This receptor was obtained from a man aged 45 to 65 who received an inactivated influenza vaccine. This sequence joins TRBV20-1 and TRBJ2-7; D is undetermined. The CDR3: CSAPKGNGPLEQYF. CDR3 sequence (DNA): TGCAGTGCCCCCAAGGGAAACGGGCCTCTCGAGCAGTACTTC.